The T cell receptor (beta chain) described here comes from a study of shared clonotypes between healthy human individuals. Study information: In total, the donors were a couple of women and three men aged 18 to 49.

Generated by immunoSEQ multiplex PCR, the TCRdb table keeps only in-frame clones and is missing some. The sample has hundreds of thousands of clones; about 80% are singletons. The origin of this receptor is a middle-aged woman in good health. Some clones in this sample may be carry-over from other donors' samples. The sequenced sample was PBMCs.

CDR3 loop: CASSRAGEVETQYF. Written as DNA, the CDR3 is TGTGCCAGCAGCCGAGCGGGAGAAGTCGAGACCCAGTACTTC. V usage is TRBV25-1 and J usage is TRBJ2-5; TRBD2 aligns across 8 bases. The germline V gene has CDR1 MGHDK and CDR2 SYGVNS. This CDR3 has 14 amino acids. V gave up 6 bases and J gave up 5 bases; unmatched junction bases: 8.